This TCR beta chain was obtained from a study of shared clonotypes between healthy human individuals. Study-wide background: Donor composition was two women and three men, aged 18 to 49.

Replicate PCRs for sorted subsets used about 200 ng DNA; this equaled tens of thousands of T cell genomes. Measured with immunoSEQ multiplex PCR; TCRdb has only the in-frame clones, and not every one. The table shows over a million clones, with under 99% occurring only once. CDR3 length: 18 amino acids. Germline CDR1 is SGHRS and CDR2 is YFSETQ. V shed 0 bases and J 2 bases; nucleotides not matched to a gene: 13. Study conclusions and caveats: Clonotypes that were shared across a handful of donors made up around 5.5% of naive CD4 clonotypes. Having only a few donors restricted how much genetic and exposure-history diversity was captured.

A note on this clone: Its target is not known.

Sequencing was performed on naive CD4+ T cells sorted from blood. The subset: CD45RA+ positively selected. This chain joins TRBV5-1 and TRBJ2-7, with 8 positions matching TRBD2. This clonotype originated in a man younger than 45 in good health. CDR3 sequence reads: CASSLVTANSGRPYEQYF. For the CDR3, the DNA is TGCGCCAGCAGCTTGGTAACGGCAAACAGCGGGAGACCCTACGAGCAGTACTTC.